A single sample gave rise to the 19 T cell receptor beta chains below, sequenced in a study of graft-versus-host responses after intestinal transplantation. Which antigens these TCRs recognize remains unknown. Some clones are missing from TCRdb's copy, which holds only in-frame ones; the method was immunoSEQ multiplex PCR. The profile shows 50,000 or so clones, around nine tenths of them singletons. Sequences were derived from unstimulated CD4+ T cells sorted from spleen or lymph node cells, sampled before transplant. These receptors all stem from a human donor who was the organ donor for an intestinal transplant.

This sequence joins TRBV15 and TRBJ2-5, with D maybe TRBD1 (6 bases). The CDR3 sequence is 15 residues long. CDR1 and CDR2 from the germline V gene are LNHNV and YYDKDF (reference sequence). The V gene lost 0 bases and the J gene lost 1 base, with 9 bases spanning the gap. The CDR3 here is CATSRDRGFQETQYF. The CDR3 coding sequence is TGTGCCACCAGCAGAGATAGGGGGTTCCAAGAGACCCAGTACTTC.

The rearrangement joins TRBV5-1 to TRBJ1-3; tentative D call: TRBD1 (5 bases). Trimming stripped 0 bases from V and 3 bases from J, with 7 bases between. CDR3 length equals 14 residues. Germline CDR1 reads SGHRS; CDR2 reads YFSETQ. CDR3 sequence: CASSLGQRGNTIYF. CDR3 sequence (DNA): TGCGCCAGCAGCTTGGGACAGCGTGGAAACACCATATATTTT.

The DNA for the CDR3 is TGTGCCTGGAGTGCGGGGGCGGGTAATTCACCCCTCCACTTT. Encoded protein: CAWSAGAGNSPLHF. The V and J genes are TRBV30 and TRBJ1-6; D is perhaps TRBD1 (6 bases). Germline assignment: CDR1 GTSNPN and CDR2 SVGIG (reference sequence). V was shortened by 1 base and J by 6 bases, with 10 bases between the two germline ends. The CDR3 runs 14 residues.

The rearrangement links TRBV30 to TRBJ1-1; no firm D call. The CDR3 is 13 amino acids. V lost 2 bases to trimming and J lost 3 bases, with 10 bases between them. Looked up from germline, CDR1 is GTSNPN and CDR2 is SVGIG (reference sequence). The CDR3 nucleotides read TGTGCCTGGAGTAGAGGGAGGGACACTGAAGCTTTCTTT. This gives the protein CAWSRGRDTEAFF.

V usage is TRBV5-4 and J usage is TRBJ2-1, with a tentative D call TRBD2 (6 bases). Germline values: CDR1 SGHNT, CDR2 YYREEE (reference sequence). The CDR3 is made up of 14 amino acids. The germline V and J ends were trimmed by 2 bases and 4 bases, with 10 bases remaining between them. The CDR3 nucleotides are TGTGCCAGCAGCTTCCCTAGCGTATACAATGAGCAGTTCTTC. Translation gives CASSFPSVYNEQFF.

The chain is built from TRBV5-1 and TRBJ2-1, with 12 positions matching TRBD2. With V trimmed by 0 bases and J by 6 bases, 7 bases remained unmatched. The CDR3 consists of 17 residues. The germline V gene encodes CDR1 SGHRS and CDR2 YFSETQ. In DNA form, the CDR3 reads TGCGCCAGCAGCTTGGAGGCTAGCGGGAGGGCCTCCAATGAGCAGTTCTTC. Its translation: CASSLEASGRASNEQFF.

The chain uses TRBV6-1 and TRBJ2-6, with 9 nucleotides matching TRBD1. CDR1 and CDR2 (germline): MNHNS, SASEGT. Trimming took 10 bases from V and 4 from J; bases not matched to a gene: 5. There are 14 residues in the CDR3. For the CDR3, the DNA is TGTGCCATCGACAGGGGGAACGGGGCCAACGTCCTGACTTTC. Translation: CAIDRGNGANVLTF.

This clone came up once. The rearrangement joins TRBV28 to TRBJ1-6; TRBD1 agrees at 9 bases. The CDR3 covers 15 residues. CDR1 is MDHEN, CDR2 SYDVKM, per germline. Trimming cost V 6 bases and J 10 bases; bases outside gene matches: 10. The CDR3 DNA reads as TGTGCCAGCAGGCCCTACAGGGGGCTATACTCACCCCTCCACTTT. Residues: CASRPYRGLYSPLHF. Supplemented by reference TRBV28 and TRBJ1-6, the full variable domain reads DVKVTQSSRYLVKRTGEKVFLECVQDMDHENMFWYRQDPGLGLRLIYFSYDVKMKEKGDIPEGYSVSREKKERFSLILESASTNQTSMYLCASRPYRGLYSPLHFGNGTRLTVT.

The gene calls are TRBV5-6 and TRBJ2-5; 7 positions agree with TRBD1. The CDR3 has 13 amino acids. The V segment lost 0 bases and the J segment 5 bases; nucleotides outside the gene matches: 1. Germline V gene data show CDR1 as SGHDT and CDR2 as YYEEEE. The CDR3 DNA reads as TGTGCCAGCAGCTTGGCCAGGGGGGAGACCCAGTACTTC. Protein sequence: CASSLARGETQYF.

The chain employs TRBV5-1 and TRBJ2-7, with a tentative D call TRBD2 (5 bases). This CDR3 is 15 amino acids long. Germline V lookup: CDR1 SGHRS, CDR2 YFSETQ. V shed 5 bases and J shed 2 bases, with 17 bases lying between them. The DNA for the CDR3 is TGCGCCAGCAGGGGAGACTCCTTGGCCACCTACGAGCAGTACTTC. Translated: CASRGDSLATYEQYF.

The chain links TRBV15 to TRBJ2-7; D is uncertain. Per the germline V gene, CDR1 is LNHNV and CDR2 is YYDKDF (reference sequence). Trimming removed 1 base at V and 2 bases at J, with 3 bases between. The length of the CDR3 is 12 residues. CDR3 DNA: TGTGCCACCAGCAGAGGTCCCTACGAGCAGTACTTC. Translation: CATSRGPYEQYF.

V gene TRBV7-2 combines with J gene TRBJ2-7; the match to TRBD2 covers 7 bases. Germline CDR1 reads SGHTA; CDR2 reads FQGNSA. Unmatched junction bases numbered 7, after V lost 6 bases and J lost 2 bases. The CDR3 has 14 residues. CDR3 in amino acids: CASRRLAETYEQYF. In nucleotides, the CDR3 is TGTGCCAGCAGGAGACTAGCCGAAACCTACGAGCAGTACTTC.

The gene calls are TRBV5-6 and TRBJ1-5; D perhaps matches TRBD1 (6 bases). The V gene's germline CDR1 is SGHDT and CDR2 YYEEEE. The CDR3 runs to 15 residues. The germline V and J ends were trimmed by 3 bases and 0 bases, with 10 bases remaining between them. CDR3 nucleotides: TGTGCCAGCAGCTCGAGGGGGTATAGCAATCAGCCCCAGCATTTT. This codes for CASSSRGYSNQPQHF.

The count of this clone is one. This chain uses TRBV28 with TRBJ2-7; weak D call: TRBD2 (6 bases). Trimming removed 2 bases from V and 7 bases from J, with 24 bases in between. The CDR3 sequence is 17 residues long. CDR1 is MDHEN, CDR2 SYDVKM, per germline. The CDR3 reads CASSLPRRVQVGGEQYF. The CDR3 region has the DNA TGTGCCAGCAGTTTACCTCGGAGGGTACAGGTTGGAGGTGAGCAGTACTTC.

The chain combines TRBV27 with TRBJ2-7, with 9 positions matching TRBD2. This CDR3 spans 16 amino acids. V dropped 6 bases and J dropped 3; count of bases not matched to a gene: 12. Germline loops: CDR1 MNHEY, CDR2 SMNVEV (reference sequence). As DNA, the CDR3 is TGTGCCAGCAGGCGCAGGTTAGCGGGAGAAAGCTACGAGCAGTACTTC. It yields the protein CASRRRLAGESYEQYF.

This sequence joins TRBV6-6 and TRBJ1-1; D unclear. V shed 2 bases and J shed 5 bases, with 12 bases lying between them. Germline loops: CDR1 MNHNY, CDR2 SVGAGI (reference sequence). The CDR3 sequence is 14 residues long. CDR3 nucleotides: TGTGCCAGCAGTTACCGGTCGGGGAAGACTGAAGCTTTCTTT. Translation: CASSYRSGKTEAFF.

The rearrangement links TRBV5-5 to TRBJ2-2, with TRBD1 identical over 7 bases. V gave up 3 bases and J gave up 6 bases; unmatched junction bases: 8. CDR3 length: 15 residues. Germline-derived CDR1 and CDR2 are SGHKS and YYEKEE (reference sequence). CDR3 in amino acids: CASSYTGAGAGELFF. Written as DNA, the CDR3 is TGTGCCAGCAGCTACACAGGGGCCGGGGCCGGGGAGCTGTTTTTT.

The chain couples TRBV7-2 to TRBJ2-7; 12 bases are a match to TRBD1. V lost 1 base, J lost 6 bases, and 4 bases stayed unmatched. The CDR3 is made up of 15 amino acids. Germline CDR1 and CDR2: SGHTA and FQGNSA. The CDR3 loop is CASSLEGTGGSEQYF. The DNA of the CDR3 is TGTGCCAGCAGCTTAGAAGGGACAGGGGGCAGCGAGCAGTACTTC.

The CDR3 is CASSPQGGKNTIYF. The CDR3 DNA sequence: TGTGCCAGCAGCCCGCAGGGTGGGAAGAACACCATATATTTT. This chain links TRBV7-8 with TRBJ1-3; maybe TRBD1 (5 bases). Looked up from germline, CDR1 is SGHVS and CDR2 is FQNEAQ. The CDR3 consists of 14 residues. The ends were cut back, 5 bases at V and 7 bases at J, with 15 bases in the middle.